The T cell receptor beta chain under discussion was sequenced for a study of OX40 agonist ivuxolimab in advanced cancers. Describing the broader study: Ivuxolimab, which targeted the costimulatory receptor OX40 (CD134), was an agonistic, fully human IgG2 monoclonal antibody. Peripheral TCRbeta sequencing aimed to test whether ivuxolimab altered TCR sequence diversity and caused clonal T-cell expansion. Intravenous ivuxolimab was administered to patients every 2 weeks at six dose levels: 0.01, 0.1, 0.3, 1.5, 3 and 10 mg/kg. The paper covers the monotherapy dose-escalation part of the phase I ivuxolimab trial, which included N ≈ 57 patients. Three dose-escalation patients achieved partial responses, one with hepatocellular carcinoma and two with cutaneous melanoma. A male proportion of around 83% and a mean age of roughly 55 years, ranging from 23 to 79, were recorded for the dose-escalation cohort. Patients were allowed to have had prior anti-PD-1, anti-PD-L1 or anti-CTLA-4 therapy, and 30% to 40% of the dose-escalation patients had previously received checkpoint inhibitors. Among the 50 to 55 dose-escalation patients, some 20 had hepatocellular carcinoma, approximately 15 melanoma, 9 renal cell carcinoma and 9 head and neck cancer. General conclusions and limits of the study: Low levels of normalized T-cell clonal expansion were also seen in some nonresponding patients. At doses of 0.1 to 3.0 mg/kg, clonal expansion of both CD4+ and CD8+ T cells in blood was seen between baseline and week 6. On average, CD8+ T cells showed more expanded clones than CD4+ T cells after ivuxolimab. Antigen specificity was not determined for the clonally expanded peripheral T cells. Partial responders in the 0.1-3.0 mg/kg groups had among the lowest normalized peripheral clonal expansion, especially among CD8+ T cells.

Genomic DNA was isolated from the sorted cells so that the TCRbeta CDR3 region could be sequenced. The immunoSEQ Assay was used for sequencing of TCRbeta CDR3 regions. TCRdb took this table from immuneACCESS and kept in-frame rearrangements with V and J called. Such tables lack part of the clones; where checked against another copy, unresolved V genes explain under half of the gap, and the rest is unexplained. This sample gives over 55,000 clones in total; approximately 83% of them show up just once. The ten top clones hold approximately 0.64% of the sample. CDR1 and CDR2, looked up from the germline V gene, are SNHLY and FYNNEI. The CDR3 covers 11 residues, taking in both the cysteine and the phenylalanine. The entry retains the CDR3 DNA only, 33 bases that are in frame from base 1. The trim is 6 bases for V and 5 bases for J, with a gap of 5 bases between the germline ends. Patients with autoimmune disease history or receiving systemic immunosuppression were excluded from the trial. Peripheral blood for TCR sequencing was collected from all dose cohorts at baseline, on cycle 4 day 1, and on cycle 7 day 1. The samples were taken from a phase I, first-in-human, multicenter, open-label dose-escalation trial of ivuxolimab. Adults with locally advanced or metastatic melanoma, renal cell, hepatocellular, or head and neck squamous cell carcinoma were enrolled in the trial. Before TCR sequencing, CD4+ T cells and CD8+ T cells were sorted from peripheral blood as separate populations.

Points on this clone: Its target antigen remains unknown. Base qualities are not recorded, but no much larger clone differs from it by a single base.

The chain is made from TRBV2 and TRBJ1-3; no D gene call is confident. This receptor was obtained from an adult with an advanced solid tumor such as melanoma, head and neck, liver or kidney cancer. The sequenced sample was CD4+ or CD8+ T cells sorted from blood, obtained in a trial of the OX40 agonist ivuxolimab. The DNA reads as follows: TGTGCCAGCAGCGGTAGAAACACCATATATTTT. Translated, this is CASSGRNTIYF.